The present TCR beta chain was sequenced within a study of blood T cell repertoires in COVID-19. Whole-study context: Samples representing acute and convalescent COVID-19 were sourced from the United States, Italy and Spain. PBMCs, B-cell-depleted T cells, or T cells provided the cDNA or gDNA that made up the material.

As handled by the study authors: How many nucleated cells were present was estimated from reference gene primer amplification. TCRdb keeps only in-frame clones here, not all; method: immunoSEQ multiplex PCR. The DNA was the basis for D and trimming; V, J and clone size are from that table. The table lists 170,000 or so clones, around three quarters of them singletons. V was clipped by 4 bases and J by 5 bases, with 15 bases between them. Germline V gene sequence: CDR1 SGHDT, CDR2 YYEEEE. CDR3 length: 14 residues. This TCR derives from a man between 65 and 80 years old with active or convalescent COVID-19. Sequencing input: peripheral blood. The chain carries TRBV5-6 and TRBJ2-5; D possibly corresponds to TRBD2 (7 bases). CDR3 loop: CASSPVGGQETQYF. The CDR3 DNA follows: TGTGCCAGCAGCCCGGTCGGGGGGCAGGAGACCCAGTACTTC. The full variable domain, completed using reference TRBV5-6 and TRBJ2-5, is DAGVTQSPTHLIKTRGQQVTLRCSPKSGHDTVSWYQQALGQGPQFIFQYYEEEERQRGNFPDRFSGHQFPNYSSELNVNALLLGDSALYLCASSPVGGQETQYFGPGTRLLVL.